The rows below give T cell receptor beta chains drawn from one sample of a study of CD8+CD57+ T cells in acquired aplastic anemia. TCRdb reprocessed the reads with MiXCR, giving one entry per CDR3 protein. The sample records 400,000 to 450,000 distinct CDR3 sequences, about two thirds being singletons. The sequenced sample was sorted CD4+, CD8+, or CD8+CD57+ T cells (not recorded which) from PBMCs. These TCRs come from a human donor in good health, serving as a control. CDR3s include the opening cysteine and the closing phenylalanine or tryptophan. The D gene is left open where the match is weak. Clone size appears in some rows only: once, few, many, or a class for an expanded clone.

.	TRBD1	TRBJ1-6	TRBV7-9	CASRQGASSPLHF	TGTGCCAGTAGACAGGGGGCATCTTCACCCCTCCACTTT
.	.	TRBJ1-5	TRBV20-1	CSVRPGGEHAQHF	TGCAGCGTGCGACCGGGGGGGGAGCACGCCCAGCATTTT
.	TRBD1	TRBJ1-4	TRBV10-3	CASRGGDREDTLYF	TGTGCCTCAAGGGGAGGGGACAGGGAGGATACGCTGTATTTT
few	.	TRBJ1-6	TRBV7-3	CASSLGPVGGRFNSPLHF	TGTGCCAGCAGCTTAGGTCCGGTGGGGGGAAGGTTTAATTCACCCCTCCACTTT
.	.	TRBJ2-7	TRBV11-2	CASSSSADGSTYEQYF	TGTGCCAGCAGCTCGTCGGCGGATGGGAGCACCTACGAGCAGTACTTC
.	TRBD1	TRBJ1-1	TRBV3-1	CASSLMDRGGTEAFF	TGTGCCAGCAGTCTAATGGACAGGGGCGGAACTGAAGCTTTCTTT
few	.	TRBJ2-3	TRBV29-1	CSVGDFTDTQYF	TGCAGCGTCGGGGATTTCACAGATACGCAGTATTTT
.	.	TRBJ2-3	TRBV9	CASSLAPPPSTDTQYF	TGTGCCAGCAGTTTGGCTCCGCCCCCGAGCACAGATACGCAGTATTTT
few	TRBD2	TRBJ2-2	TRBV6-2/TRBV6-3	CASRYRNPGTSNTGELFF	TGTGCCAGCAGATACCGGAACCCCGGGACTAGCAACACCGGGGAGCTGTTTTTT
.	.	TRBJ1-1	TRBV12-3/TRBV12-4	CASREESLNTEAFF	TGTGCCAGCAGGGAGGAGTCCTTAAACACTGAAGCTTTCTTT
.	.	TRBJ1-4	TRBV7-9	CASSQWTTTNEKLFF	TGTGCCAGCAGCCAGTGGACAACAACTAATGAAAAACTGTTTTTT
.	.	TRBJ1-4	TRBV7-3	CASSLVGFPEKLFF	TGCGCCAGCAGCTTGGTAGGGTTTCCCGAAAAACTGTTTTTT
once	.	TRBJ2-2	TRBV11-2	CASSGGPGELFF	TGTGCCAGCAGTGGGGGCCCCGGGGAGCTGTTTTTT
.	.	TRBJ2-1	TRBV25-1	CASSEFKQINNEQFF	TGTGCCAGCAGTGAATTTAAACAGATAAACAATGAGCAGTTCTTC
.	.	TRBJ1-3	TRBV20-1	CSAETGAAGNTIYF	TGCAGTGCTGAGACAGGCGCCGCTGGAAACACCATATATTTT
many	.	TRBJ2-2	TRBV7-3	CASSSEWGRRGTGELFF	TGTGCCAGCAGCTCAGAATGGGGGCGTCGGGGCACCGGGGAGCTGTTTTTT
.	.	TRBJ1-1	TRBV25-1	CASSVPGTEAFF	TGTGCCAGCAGTGTTCCGGGCACTGAAGCTTTCTTT
many	TRBD1	TRBJ2-3	TRBV6-2/TRBV6-3	CASSLGTGPDTQYF	TGTGCCAGCAGTTTAGGGACAGGGCCAGATACGCAGTATTTT
once	.	TRBJ1-1	TRBV5-1	CASSLGADTEAFF	TGCGCCAGCAGCTTAGGGGCGGACACTGAAGCTTTCTTT
once	.	TRBJ1-1	TRBV5-1	CAGSLGPTSTEAFF	TGCGCCGGCAGCCTCGGACCGACGAGCACTGAAGCTTTCTTT
.	TRBD2	TRBJ2-5	TRBV13	CASSERTSKETQYF	TGTGCCAGCAGTGAACGGACTAGTAAAGAGACCCAGTACTTC
many	.	TRBJ1-6	TRBV19	CASSPGLRDF	TGTGCCAGTAGCCCCGGACTGCGGGACTTT
many	.	TRBJ1-6	TRBV4-3	CASSQVLGGSLHF	TGCGCCAGCAGCCAAGTCCTGGGCGGGTCGCTTCACTTT
many	.	TRBJ2-3	TRBV4-3	CASSQERSGANTDTQYF	TGCGCCAGCAGCCAAGAACGGTCAGGGGCGAACACAGATACGCAGTATTTT
few	.	TRBJ1-1	TRBV6-5	CASSYEGSGVNTEAFF	TGTGCCAGCAGTTACGAGGGCTCAGGGGTGAACACTGAAGCTTTCTTT
.	.	TRBJ1-5	TRBV2	CASSEGLGSHQPQHF	TGTGCCAGCAGTGAAGGCTTAGGGTCCCATCAGCCCCAGCATTTT
few	.	TRBJ1-1	TRBV6-5	CASSRQILDRGNTGAFF	TGTGCCAGCAGTCGACAAATTCTGGACCGAGGGAACACTGGAGCTTTCTTT
.	TRBD1	TRBJ2-5	TRBV5-6	CASSLGTGWETQYF	TGTGCCAGCAGCTTGGGGACAGGTTGGGAGACCCAGTACTTC
.	.	TRBJ1-6	TRBV20-1	CSARVAGDSPLHF	TGCAGTGCTAGAGTAGCAGGGGATTCACCCCTCCACTTT
.	.	TRBJ1-2	TRBV5-1	CASTLLGDSGYTF	TGCGCCAGCACCCTCCTGGGCGACTCTGGCTACACCTTC
.	.	TRBJ2-3	TRBV9	CASTLDATDTRYF	TGTGCCAGCACCCTGGACGCCACAGATACGCGGTATTTT
.	.	TRBJ1-6	TRBV5-1	CASSLGRQNSPLHF	TGCGCCAGCAGCTTAGGGCGACAGAACTCACCCCTCCACTTT
.	.	TRBJ1-3	TRBV20-1	CSARESSASSIYF	TGCAGTGCTAGAGAGAGCTCCGCAAGTTCCATATATTTT
once	.	TRBJ2-7	TRBV20-1	CSARDGVKGTNSYEQYF	TGCAGTGCTAGAGATGGGGTTAAGGGCACAAATTCCTACGAGCAGTACTTC
many	.	TRBJ1-2	TRBV5-1	CASSLGSRRADGYTF	TGCGCCAGCAGCTTGGGGTCGCGGAGGGCGGATGGCTACACCTTC
few	TRBD1	TRBJ1-2	TRBV7-9	CASSVRQGANYGYTF	TGTGCCAGCAGCGTGCGACAGGGGGCTAACTATGGCTACACCTTC
many	.	TRBJ1-4	TRBV15	CATSRDPNDEKLFF	TGTGCCACCAGCAGAGATCCTAACGATGAAAAACTGTTTTTT
.	.	TRBJ2-1	TRBV7-9	CASSSSQYDEQFF	TGTGCCAGCAGCTCCTCACAATACGATGAGCAGTTCTTC
few	.	TRBJ1-1	TRBV6-2/TRBV6-3	CASRHGGGNTEAFF	TGTGCCAGCAGACACGGGGGGGGGAACACTGAAGCTTTCTTT
.	.	TRBJ1-2	TRBV20-1	CSARATSGGHYGYTF	TGCAGTGCTAGAGCGACTAGCGGGGGGCACTATGGCTACACCTTC
few	TRBD1	TRBJ2-5	TRBV7-7	CASSPGQGKETQYF	TGTGCTAGCAGCCCGGGACAGGGAAAAGAGACCCAGTACTTC
.	TRBD1	TRBJ1-1	TRBV10-2	CASSESNRGNTEAFF	TGCGCCAGCAGTGAGTCTAACAGGGGGAACACTGAAGCTTTCTTT
.	TRBD2	TRBJ2-7	TRBV20-1	CSARFLAGPNSYGQYF	TGCAGTGCTAGGTTTCTAGCGGGGCCTAACTCCTACGGGCAGTACTTC
.	.	TRBJ2-3	TRBV7-2	CASSLGGAGGRVVTQYF	TGTGCCAGCAGCTTAGGGGGTGCAGGAGGCAGAGTAGTGACGCAGTATTTT
.	TRBD1	TRBJ2-7	TRBV19	CASPGQGYEQYF	TGTGCCAGCCCCGGACAGGGATACGAGCAGTACTTC
.	TRBD1	TRBJ2-3	TRBV11-2	CASSLATGIADTQYF	TGTGCCAGCAGCTTGGCGACAGGGATAGCGGATACGCAGTATTTT
.	TRBD1	TRBJ1-4	TRBV4-3	CASSPGQGVEKLFF	TGCGCCAGCAGCCCTGGACAGGGGGTAGAGAAACTGTTTTTT
.	.	TRBJ2-7	TRBV7-6	CASSFDGARQYF	TGTGCCAGCAGCTTCGACGGAGCACGGCAGTACTTC
.	TRBD1	TRBJ1-3	TRBV5-1	CASSRGGTGDGNTIYF	TGCGCCAGCAGCAGAGGGGGGACAGGGGATGGAAACACCATATATTTT
.	.	TRBJ1-2	TRBV9	CASEGAWGGYDF	TGTGCCAGCGAAGGAGCCTGGGGTGGCTATGACTTC
.	.	TRBJ1-1	TRBV2	CASSPSWGTEAFF	TGTGCCAGCTCCCCCTCATGGGGGACTGAAGCTTTCTTT
.	.	TRBJ2-5	TRBV2	CASTDGAVPPGELFFCF	TGTGCCAGCACCGATGGAGCTGTCCCTCCCGGGGAGCTGTTTTTTTGCTTC